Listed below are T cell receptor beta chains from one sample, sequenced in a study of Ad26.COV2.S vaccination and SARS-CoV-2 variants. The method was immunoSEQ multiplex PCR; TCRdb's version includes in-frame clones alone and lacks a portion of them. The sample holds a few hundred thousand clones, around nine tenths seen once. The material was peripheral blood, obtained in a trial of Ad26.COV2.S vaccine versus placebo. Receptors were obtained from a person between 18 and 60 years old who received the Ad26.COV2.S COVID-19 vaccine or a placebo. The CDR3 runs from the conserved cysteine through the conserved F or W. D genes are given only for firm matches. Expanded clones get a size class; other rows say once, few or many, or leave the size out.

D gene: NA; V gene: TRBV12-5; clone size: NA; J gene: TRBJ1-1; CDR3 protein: CASVPGRGWTEAFF; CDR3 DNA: TGTGCTAGTGTGCCCGGTCGGGGCTGGACTGAAGCTTTCTTT
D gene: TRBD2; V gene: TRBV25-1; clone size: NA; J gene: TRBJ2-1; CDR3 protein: CASSPPQREGPSYNEQFF; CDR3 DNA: TGTGCCAGCAGTCCTCCCCAGCGGGAGGGTCCATCCTACAATGAGCAGTTCTTC
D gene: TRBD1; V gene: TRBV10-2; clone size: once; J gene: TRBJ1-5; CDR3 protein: CASSGTGQGNNQPQHF; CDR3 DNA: TGCGCCAGCAGTGGGACGGGACAGGGAAATAATCAGCCCCAGCATTTT
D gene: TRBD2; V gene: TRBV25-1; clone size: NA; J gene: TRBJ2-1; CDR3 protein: CASSEFLAGAGEQFF; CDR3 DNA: TGTGCCAGCAGTGAATTTCTAGCGGGAGCGGGCGAGCAGTTCTTC
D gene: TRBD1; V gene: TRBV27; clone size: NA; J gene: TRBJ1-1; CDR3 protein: CASSLGQGSSGEAFF; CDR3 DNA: TGTGCCAGCAGTCTGGGACAGGGGTCGTCAGGCGAAGCTTTCTTT
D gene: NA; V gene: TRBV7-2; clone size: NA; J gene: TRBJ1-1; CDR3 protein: CASVTGTEKEAFF; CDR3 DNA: TGTGCCAGCGTAACCGGGACGGAGAAAGAAGCTTTCTTT
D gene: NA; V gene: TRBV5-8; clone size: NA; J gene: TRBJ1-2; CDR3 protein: CASSLLGSSNYGYTF; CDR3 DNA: TGTGCCAGCAGCCTCCTCGGCAGTTCTAACTATGGCTACACCTTC
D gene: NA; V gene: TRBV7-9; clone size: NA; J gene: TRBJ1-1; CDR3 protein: CASSSGGTASRWAFF; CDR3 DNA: TGTGCCAGCAGCTCAGGCGGGACGGCCAGCCGATGGGCTTTCTTT
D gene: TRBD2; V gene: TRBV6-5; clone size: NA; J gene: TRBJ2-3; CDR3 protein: CASTFSGISTDTQYF; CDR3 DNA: TGTGCCAGCACTTTTAGCGGGATAAGCACAGATACGCAGTATTTT
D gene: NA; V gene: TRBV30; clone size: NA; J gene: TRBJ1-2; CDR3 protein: CAWSWRSYGYTF; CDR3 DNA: TGTGCCTGGAGCTGGCGGTCGTATGGCTACACCTTC
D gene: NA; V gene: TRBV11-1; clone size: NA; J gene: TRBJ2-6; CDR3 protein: CASSLRAGANVLTF; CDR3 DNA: TGTGCCAGCAGCTTAAGGGCTGGGGCCAACGTCCTGACTTTC
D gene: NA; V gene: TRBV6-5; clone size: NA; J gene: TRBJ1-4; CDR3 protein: CATSPGLGEKLFF; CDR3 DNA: TGTGCCACCTCGCCGGGCCTAGGTGAAAAACTGTTTTTT
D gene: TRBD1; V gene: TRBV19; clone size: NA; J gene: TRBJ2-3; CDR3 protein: CASSINRGWSTDTQYF; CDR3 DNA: TGTGCCAGTAGTATAAACAGGGGATGGAGCACAGATACGCAGTATTTT
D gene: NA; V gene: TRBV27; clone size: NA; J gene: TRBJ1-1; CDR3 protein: CASSSYLNTEAFF; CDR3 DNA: TGTGCCAGCAGTTCTTACTTGAACACTGAAGCTTTCTTT
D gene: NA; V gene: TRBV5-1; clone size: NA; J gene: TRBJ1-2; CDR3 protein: CASSLEAGYGYTF; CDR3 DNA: TGCGCCAGCAGCTTGGAGGCAGGATATGGCTACACCTTC
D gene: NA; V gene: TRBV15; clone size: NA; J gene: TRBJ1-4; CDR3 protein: CATSRPNEKLFF; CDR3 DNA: TGTGCCACCAGCAGACCTAATGAAAAACTGTTTTTT
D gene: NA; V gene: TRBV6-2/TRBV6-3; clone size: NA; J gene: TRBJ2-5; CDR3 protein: CASSWGQETQYF; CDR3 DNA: TGTGCCAGCAGCTGGGGACAAGAGACCCAGTACTTC
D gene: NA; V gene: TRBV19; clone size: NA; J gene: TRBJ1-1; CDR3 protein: CASGAPDRSFTEAFF; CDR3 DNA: TGTGCCAGTGGTGCGCCCGACAGGAGCTTCACTGAAGCTTTCTTT
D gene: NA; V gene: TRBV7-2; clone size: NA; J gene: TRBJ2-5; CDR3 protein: CASSLMVVETQYF; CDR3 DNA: TGTGCCAGCAGCTTAATGGTAGTGGAGACCCAGTACTTC
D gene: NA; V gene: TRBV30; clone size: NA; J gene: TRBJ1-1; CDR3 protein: CAWSVRGSMTGRAQAFF; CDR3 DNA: TGTGCCTGGAGTGTTCGGGGCTCCATGACCGGGAGAGCCCAAGCTTTCTTT
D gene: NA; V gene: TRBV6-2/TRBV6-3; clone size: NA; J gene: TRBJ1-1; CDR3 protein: CASSYLREVWNTEAFF; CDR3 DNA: TGTGCCAGCAGTTACCTTCGGGAGGTGTGGAACACTGAAGCTTTCTTT
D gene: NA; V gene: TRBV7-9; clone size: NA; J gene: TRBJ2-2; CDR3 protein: CASSPPGKENTGELFF; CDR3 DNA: TGTGCCAGCAGCCCTCCAGGGAAGGAGAACACCGGGGAGCTGTTTTTT
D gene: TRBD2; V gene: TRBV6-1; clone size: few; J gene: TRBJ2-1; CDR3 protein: CASSESSGGANEQFF; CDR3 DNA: TGTGCCAGCAGTGAATCTAGCGGGGGGGCCAATGAGCAGTTCTTC
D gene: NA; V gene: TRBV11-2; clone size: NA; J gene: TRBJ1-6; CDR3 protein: CASSFGQLNSPLHF; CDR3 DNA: TGTGCCAGCAGCTTCGGCCAACTTAATTCACCCCTCCACTTT
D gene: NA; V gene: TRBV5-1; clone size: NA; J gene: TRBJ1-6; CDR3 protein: CASTGSAFENSPLHF; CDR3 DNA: TGCGCCAGCACCGGGTCCGCCTTCGAAAATTCACCCCTCCACTTT
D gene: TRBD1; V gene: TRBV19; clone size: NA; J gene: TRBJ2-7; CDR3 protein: CASATGTGVEQYF; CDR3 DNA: TGTGCCAGTGCAACCGGGACAGGGGTCGAGCAGTACTTC
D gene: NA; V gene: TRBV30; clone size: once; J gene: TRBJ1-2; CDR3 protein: CAWRSSMIRGPNYGYTF; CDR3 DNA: TGTGCCTGGAGGTCCTCCATGATCAGGGGCCCCAACTATGGCTACACCTTC
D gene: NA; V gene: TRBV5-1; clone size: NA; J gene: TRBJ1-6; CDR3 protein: CASSLGNSPLHF; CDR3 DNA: TGCGCCAGCAGCTTGGGAAATTCACCCCTCCACTTT
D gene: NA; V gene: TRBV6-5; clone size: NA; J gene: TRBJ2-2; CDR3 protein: CASSTTGPGELFF; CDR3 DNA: TGTGCCAGCAGTACAACAGGGCCCGGGGAGCTGTTTTTT
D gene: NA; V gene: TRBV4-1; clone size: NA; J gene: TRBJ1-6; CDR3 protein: CASSRGEDNSPLHF; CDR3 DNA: TGCGCCAGCAGCCGGGGGGAGGATAATTCACCCCTCCACTTT
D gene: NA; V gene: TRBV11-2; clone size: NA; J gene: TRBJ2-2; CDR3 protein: CASSLGGQILNTGELFF; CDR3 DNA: TGTGCCAGCAGCTTAGGTGGACAGATACTAAACACCGGGGAGCTGTTTTTT
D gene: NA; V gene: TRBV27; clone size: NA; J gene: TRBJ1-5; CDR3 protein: CASSPALSNQPQHF; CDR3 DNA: TGTGCCAGCAGTCCCGCCCTAAGCAATCAGCCCCAGCATTTT
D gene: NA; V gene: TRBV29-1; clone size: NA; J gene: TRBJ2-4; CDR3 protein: CSVERAGLQYF; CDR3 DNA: TGCAGCGTTGAAAGGGCAGGACTTCAGTACTTC
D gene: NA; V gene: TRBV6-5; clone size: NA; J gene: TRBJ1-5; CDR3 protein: CASSPQGGQPQHF; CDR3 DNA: TGTGCCAGCAGTCCACAGGGAGGACAGCCCCAGCATTTT
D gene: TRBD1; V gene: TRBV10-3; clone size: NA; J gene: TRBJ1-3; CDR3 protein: CAIRTGASGNTIYF; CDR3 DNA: TGTGCCATCAGGACAGGGGCCTCTGGAAACACCATATATTTT
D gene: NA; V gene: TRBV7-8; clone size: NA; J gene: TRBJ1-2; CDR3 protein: CASSLAGRENYGYTF; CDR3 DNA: TGTGCCAGCAGCTTAGCAGGACGGGAAAACTATGGCTACACCTTC
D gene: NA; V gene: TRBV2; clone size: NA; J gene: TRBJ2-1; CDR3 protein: CASRSMGANEQFF; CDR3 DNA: TGTGCCAGCAGGTCCATGGGGGCGAATGAGCAGTTCTTC
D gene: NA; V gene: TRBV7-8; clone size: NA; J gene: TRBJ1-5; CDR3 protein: CASSLGWGEQPQHF; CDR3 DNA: TGTGCCAGCAGCTTAGGGTGGGGGGAACAGCCCCAGCATTTT
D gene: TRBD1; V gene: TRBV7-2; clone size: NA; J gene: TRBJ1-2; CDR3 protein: CASRATGGYGYTF; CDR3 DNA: TGTGCCAGCAGGGCGACAGGGGGGTATGGCTACACCTTC
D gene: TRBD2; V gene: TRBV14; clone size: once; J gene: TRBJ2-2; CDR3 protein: CASSQDGLAGGGTGELFF; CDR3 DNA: TGTGCCAGCAGCCAAGATGGACTAGCGGGAGGCGGTACCGGGGAGCTGTTTTTT
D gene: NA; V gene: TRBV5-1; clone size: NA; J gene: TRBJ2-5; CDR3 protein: CASSLGYPQETQYF; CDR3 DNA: TGCGCCAGCAGCTTGGGTTATCCCCAAGAGACCCAGTACTTC
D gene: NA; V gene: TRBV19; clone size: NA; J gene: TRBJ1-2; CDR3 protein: CASSGGAAGYTF; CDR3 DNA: TGTGCCAGTAGTGGAGGGGCAGCGGGCTACACCTTC
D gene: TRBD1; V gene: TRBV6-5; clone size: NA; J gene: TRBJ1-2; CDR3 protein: CASSNTGVRGYTF; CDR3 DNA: TGTGCCAGCAGTAATACAGGGGTGCGGGGCTACACCTTC
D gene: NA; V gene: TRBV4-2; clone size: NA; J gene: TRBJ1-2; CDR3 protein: CASSQDTVYGYTF; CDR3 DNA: TGTGCCAGCAGCCAAGATACAGTCTATGGCTACACCTTC
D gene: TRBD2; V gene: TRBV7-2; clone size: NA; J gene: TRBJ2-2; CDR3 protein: CASSLTSGGNANTGELFF; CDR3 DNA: TGTGCCAGCAGCTTGACTAGCGGGGGGAATGCGAACACCGGGGAGCTGTTTTTT
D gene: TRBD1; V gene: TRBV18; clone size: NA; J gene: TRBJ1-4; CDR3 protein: CASSPSPGTGEEKLFF; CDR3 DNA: TGTGCCAGCTCACCCAGCCCTGGGACAGGGGAGGAAAAACTGTTTTTT
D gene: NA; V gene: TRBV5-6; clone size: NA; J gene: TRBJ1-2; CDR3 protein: CASSLEPNYGYTF; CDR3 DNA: TGTGCCAGCAGCTTGGAGCCGAACTATGGCTACACCTTC
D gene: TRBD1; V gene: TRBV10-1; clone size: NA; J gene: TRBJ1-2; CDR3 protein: CASIKDRAKDNGYTF; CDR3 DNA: TGCGCCAGCATTAAGGACAGGGCGAAAGATAATGGCTACACCTTC